This TCR beta chain was profiled in a study of beta chain features in type 1 diabetes. Study-level results: Among patients with Type 1 diabetes, TCRB CDR3s were moderately but significantly shorter in every one of the four CD4+ subsets.

This clone was observed a few times. What it binds is unknown. V shed 4 bases and J shed 3 bases, with 9 bases lying between them. Germline CDR1 and CDR2: LNHNV and YYDKDF (reference sequence). CDR3 size: 13 residues. All of the isolated RNA was reverse transcribed, so expressed TCRB transcripts were sequenced. Sequencing was performed with immunoSEQ multiplex PCR; in TCRdb, only in-frame clones are kept and a portion is missing. The sample lists about 650,000 clones; about an eighth were seen once. Blood was drawn once from each donor into heparinised tubes. The draws averaged about 0.12 L. CD4+ cells of the naive, central memory, regulatory and stem cell-like memory types were sorted via CD45RO/CCR7/CD25/CD127/CD95/CD27. Sorted populations were all over 95% pure.

Sequencing was carried out using naive CD4+ T cells from blood. The rearrangement uses TRBV15 and TRBJ2-5; a possible D gene is TRBD2 (6 bases). The TCR sequence derives from a man younger than 45 with type 1 diabetes. The CDR3 reads CATSITGEETQYF. The CDR3 region has the DNA TGTGCCACCAGCATTACGGGGGAAGAGACCCAGTACTTC. The complete variable domain, with remaining parts taken from reference TRBV15 and TRBJ2-5, reads DAMVIQNPRYQVTQFGKPVTLSCSQTLNHNVMYWYQQKSSQAPKLLFHYYDKDFNNEADTPDNFQSRRPNTSFCFLDIRSPGLGDTAMYLCATSITGEETQYFGPGTRLLVL.